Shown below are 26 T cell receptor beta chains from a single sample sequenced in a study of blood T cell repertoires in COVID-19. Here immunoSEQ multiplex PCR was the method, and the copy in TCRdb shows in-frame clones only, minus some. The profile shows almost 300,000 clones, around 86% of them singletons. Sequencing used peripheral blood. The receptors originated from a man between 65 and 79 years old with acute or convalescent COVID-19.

CDR3 DNA: TGTGCCACCAGCGGTCCGGGACAGGGCTACGAGCAGTACTTC. Residues: CATSGPGQGYEQYF. The chain combines TRBV15 with TRBJ2-7, with 9 bases fitting TRBD1. The J segment lost 3 bases and the V segment lost 5 bases, leaving 5 bases of the junction unmatched. This CDR3 is 14 amino acids long. In germline, CDR1 is LNHNV, CDR2 YYDKDF (reference sequence).

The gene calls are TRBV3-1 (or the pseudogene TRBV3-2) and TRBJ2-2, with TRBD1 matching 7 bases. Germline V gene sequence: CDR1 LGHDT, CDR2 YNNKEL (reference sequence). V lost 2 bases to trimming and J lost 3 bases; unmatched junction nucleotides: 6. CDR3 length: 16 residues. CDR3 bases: TGTGCCAGCAGCCAACCAAGACAGGGCCACACCGGGGAGCTGTTTTTT. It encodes CASSQPRQGHTGELFF.

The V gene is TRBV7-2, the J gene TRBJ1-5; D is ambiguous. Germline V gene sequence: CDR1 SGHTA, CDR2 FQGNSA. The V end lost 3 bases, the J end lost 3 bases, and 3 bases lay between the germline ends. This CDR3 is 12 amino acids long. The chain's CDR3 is CASSFNNQPQHF. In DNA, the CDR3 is TGTGCCAGCAGCTTTAACAATCAGCCCCAGCATTTT.

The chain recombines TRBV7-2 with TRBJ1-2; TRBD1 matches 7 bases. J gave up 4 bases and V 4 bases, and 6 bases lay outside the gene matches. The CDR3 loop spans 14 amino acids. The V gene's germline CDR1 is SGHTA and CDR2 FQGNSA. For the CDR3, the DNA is TGTGCCAGCAGCTACCGGGACAGATCCTATGGCTACACCTTC. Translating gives CASSYRDRSYGYTF.

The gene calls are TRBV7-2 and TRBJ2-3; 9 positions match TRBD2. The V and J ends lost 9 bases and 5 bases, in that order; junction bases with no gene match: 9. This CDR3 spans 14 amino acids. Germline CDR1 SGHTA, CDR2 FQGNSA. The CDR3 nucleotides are TGTGCCAGTCGGCGGGGGGGCCTTGGAGATACGCAGTATTTT. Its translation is CASRRGGLGDTQYF.

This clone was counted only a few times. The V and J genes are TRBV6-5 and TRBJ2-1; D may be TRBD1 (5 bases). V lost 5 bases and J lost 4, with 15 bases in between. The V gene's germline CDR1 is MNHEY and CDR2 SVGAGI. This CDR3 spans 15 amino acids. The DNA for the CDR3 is TGTGCCAGCAGTCCTGGGGCACTGGGGTACAATGAGCAGTTCTTC. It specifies CASSPGALGYNEQFF.

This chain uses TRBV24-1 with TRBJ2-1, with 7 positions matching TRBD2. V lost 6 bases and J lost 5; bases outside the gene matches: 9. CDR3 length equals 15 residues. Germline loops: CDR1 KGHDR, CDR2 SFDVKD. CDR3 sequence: CATSPTGGLNNEQFF. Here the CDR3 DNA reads TGTGCCACCAGTCCCACGGGAGGATTAAACAATGAGCAGTTCTTC.

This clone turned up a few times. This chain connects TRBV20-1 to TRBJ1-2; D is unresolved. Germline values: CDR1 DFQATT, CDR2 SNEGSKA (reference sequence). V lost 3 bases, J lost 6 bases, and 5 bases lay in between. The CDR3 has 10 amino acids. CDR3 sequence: CSASFNGYTF. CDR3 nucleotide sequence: TGCAGTGCTAGCTTTAATGGCTACACCTTC.

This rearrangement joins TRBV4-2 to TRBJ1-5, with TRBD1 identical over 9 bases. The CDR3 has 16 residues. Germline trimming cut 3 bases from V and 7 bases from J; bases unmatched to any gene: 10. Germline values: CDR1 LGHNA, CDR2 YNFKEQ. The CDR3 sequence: CASSQEGQGSRQPQHF. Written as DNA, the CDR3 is TGTGCCAGCAGCCAGGAGGGACAGGGAAGTAGGCAGCCCCAGCATTTT.

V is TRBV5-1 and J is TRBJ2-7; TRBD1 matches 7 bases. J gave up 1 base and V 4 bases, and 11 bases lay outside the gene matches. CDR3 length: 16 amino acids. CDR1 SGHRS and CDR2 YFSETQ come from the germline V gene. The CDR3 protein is CASSPERGRLSYEQYF. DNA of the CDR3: TGCGCCAGCAGCCCGGAGAGGGGGCGACTTTCCTACGAGCAGTACTTC.

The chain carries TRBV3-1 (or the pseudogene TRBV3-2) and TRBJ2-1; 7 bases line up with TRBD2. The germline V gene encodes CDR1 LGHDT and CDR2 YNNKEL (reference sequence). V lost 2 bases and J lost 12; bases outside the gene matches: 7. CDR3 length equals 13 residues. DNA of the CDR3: TGTGCCAGCAGCCAATTCGGCGGGAGTGCGCAGTTCTTC. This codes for CASSQFGGSAQFF.

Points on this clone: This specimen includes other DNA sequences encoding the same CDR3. CDR3 nucleotide sequence: TGCGCCAGCAGCACCCAGGGTTACGAGCAGTACTTC. As protein: CASSTQGYEQYF. The rearrangement links TRBV5-1 to TRBJ2-7; possible D gene TRBD1, 5 bases. Looked up from germline, CDR1 is SGHRS and CDR2 is YFSETQ. V gave up 4 bases and J gave up 4 bases, with 9 bases separating them. This CDR3 is 12 amino acids long.

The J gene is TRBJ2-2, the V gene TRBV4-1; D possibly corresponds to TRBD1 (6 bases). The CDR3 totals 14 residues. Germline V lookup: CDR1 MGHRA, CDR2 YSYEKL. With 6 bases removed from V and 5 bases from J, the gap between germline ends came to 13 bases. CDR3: CASSLQGRTGELFF. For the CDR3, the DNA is TGCGCCAGCAGTCTACAGGGTAGGACCGGGGAGCTGTTTTTT.

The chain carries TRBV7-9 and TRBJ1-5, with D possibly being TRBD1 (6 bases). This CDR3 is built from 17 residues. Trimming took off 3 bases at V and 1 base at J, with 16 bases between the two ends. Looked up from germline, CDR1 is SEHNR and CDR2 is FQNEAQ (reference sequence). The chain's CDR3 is CASSLFSGGGSNQPQHF. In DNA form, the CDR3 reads TGTGCCAGCAGCTTGTTTTCTGGGGGCGGGAGCAATCAGCCCCAGCATTTT.

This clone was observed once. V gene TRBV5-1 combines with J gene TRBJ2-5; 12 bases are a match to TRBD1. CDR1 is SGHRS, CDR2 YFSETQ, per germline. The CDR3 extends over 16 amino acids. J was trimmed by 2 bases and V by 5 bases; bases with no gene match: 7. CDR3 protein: CASRAGTGGSQETQYF. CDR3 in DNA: TGCGCCAGCAGAGCCGGGACAGGGGGCTCACAAGAGACCCAGTACTTC.

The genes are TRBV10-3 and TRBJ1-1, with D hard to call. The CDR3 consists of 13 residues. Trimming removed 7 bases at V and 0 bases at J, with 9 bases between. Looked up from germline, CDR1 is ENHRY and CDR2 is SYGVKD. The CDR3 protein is CAIKNSLNTEAFF. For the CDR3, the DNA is TGTGCCATCAAGAACAGCTTGAACACTGAAGCTTTCTTT.

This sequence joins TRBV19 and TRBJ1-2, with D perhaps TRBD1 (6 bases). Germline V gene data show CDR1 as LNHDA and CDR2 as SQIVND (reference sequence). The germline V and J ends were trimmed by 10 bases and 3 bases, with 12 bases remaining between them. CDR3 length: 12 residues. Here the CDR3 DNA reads TGTGCCACTACAGGGATGGACTATGGCTACACCTTC. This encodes CATTGMDYGYTF.

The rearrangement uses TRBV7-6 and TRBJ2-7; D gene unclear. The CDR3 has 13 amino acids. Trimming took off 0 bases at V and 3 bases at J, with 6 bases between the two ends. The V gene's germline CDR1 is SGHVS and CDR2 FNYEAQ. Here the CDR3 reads CASSLAANYEQYF. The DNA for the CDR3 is TGTGCCAGCAGCTTAGCAGCGAACTACGAGCAGTACTTC.

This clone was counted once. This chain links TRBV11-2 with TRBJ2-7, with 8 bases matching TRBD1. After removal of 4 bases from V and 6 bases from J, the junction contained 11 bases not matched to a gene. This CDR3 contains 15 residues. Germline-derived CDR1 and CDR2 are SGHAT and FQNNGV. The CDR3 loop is CASSSQGAPGSEQYF. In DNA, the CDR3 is TGTGCCAGCAGCTCGCAGGGGGCTCCCGGATCCGAGCAGTACTTC.

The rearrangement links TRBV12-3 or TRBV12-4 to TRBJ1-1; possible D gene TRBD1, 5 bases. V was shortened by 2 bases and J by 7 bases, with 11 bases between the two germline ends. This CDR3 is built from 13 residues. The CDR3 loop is CASSLSGLDEAFF. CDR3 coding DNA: TGTGCCAGCAGTTTATCAGGGTTGGATGAAGCTTTCTTT.

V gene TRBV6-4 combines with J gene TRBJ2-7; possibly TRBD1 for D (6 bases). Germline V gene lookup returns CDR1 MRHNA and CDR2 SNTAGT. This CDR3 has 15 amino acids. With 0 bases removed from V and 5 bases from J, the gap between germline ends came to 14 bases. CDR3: CASSDSDQGRDEQYF. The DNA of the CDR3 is TGTGCCAGCAGTGACTCGGATCAGGGGCGGGACGAGCAGTACTTC.

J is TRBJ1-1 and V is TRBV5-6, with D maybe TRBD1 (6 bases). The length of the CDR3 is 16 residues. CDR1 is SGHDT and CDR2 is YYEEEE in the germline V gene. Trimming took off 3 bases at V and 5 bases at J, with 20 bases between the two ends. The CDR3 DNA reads TGTGCCAGCAGCTGGAGGGCCGGGGGGCGAGGTACTGAAGCTTTCTTT. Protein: CASSWRAGGRGTEAFF.

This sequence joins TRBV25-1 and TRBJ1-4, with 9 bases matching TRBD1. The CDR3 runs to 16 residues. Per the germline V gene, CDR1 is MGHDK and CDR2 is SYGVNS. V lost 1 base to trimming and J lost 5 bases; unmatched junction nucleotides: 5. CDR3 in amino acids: CASSEFGTGKNEKLFF. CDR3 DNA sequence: TGTGCCAGCAGTGAATTCGGGACAGGGAAGAATGAAAAACTGTTTTTT.

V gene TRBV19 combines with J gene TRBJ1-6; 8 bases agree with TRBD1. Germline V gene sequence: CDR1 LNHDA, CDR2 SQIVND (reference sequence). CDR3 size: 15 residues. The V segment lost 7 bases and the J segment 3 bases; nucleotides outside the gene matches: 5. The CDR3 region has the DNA TGTGCCAGTACCCGGACAGGGAGCTATAATTCACCCCTCCACTTT. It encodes CASTRTGSYNSPLHF.

In DNA, the CDR3 is TGTGCCAGCAGTGGACAGGGGGCCAACGTCCTGACTTTC. Translated: CASSGQGANVLTF. V is TRBV12-3 or TRBV12-4 and J is TRBJ2-6; a possible D gene is TRBD1 (6 bases). Trimming shortened V by 5 bases and J by 4 bases, and 6 bases separated the two germline ends. This CDR3 region has 13 residues.

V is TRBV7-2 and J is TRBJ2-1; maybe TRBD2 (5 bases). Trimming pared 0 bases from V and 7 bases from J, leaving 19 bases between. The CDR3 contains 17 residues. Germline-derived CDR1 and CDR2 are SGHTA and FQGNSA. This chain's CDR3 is CASSLAPARVSGNEQFF. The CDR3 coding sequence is TGTGCCAGCAGCTTAGCGCCGGCGAGGGTAAGTGGAAATGAGCAGTTCTTC.